These T cell receptor beta chains were read from a single sample in a study of T cell responses to AZD1222 COVID-19 vaccine. Clones were read by immunoSEQ multiplex PCR, and TCRdb kept only the in-frame ones, dropping some. This sample has 100,000 or so clones, with around nine tenths found just once. The sample here was peripheral blood, taken on day 0 of AZD1222 vaccination. These receptors all stem from an adult in good health. Both conserved end residues are trimmed from each CDR3. Fields, in order: V gene, CDR3 protein.

TRBV18,ASSPRGELGEKLF
TRBV27,ASSRNYGQGEAF
TRBV6-1,ASSERYGQGVSSPLH
TRBV5-1,ASSLTGAEGEKLF
TRBV21-1,ASNTVGRLAF
TRBV6-6,ASRNTGRQSGNTIY
TRBV27,ASRGTAGNSPLH
TRBV2,ASSEAFGAAEAF
TRBV10-3,AIRGTGANVLT
TRBV9,ASRGNEDTQY
TRBV5-1,ASSFGGGYT
TRBV5-1,ASSLDAGSPLGYT
TRBV9,ASSVGSNAGANVLT
TRBV27,ASSPAAGETQY
TRBV4-1,ASSQEWSSGEQY
TRBV6-5,ASHGQGGQPQH
TRBV5-1,ASSDFGLDGYT
TRBV28,ASSLRGTDTQY
TRBV9,ASSVGRDRLLYTEAF
TRBV11-2,ASSLDRRGVSTGELF
TRBV7-2,ASSAYRAGRNEQF
TRBV5-1,ASSNTGGADTGELF
TRBV5-1,ASSLRTGGMKTQY
TRBV7-9,ASSLKGAQETQY
TRBV5-6,ASSFGPVSSYNEQF
TRBV5-1,ASSLRGGVEETQY
TRBV12-3/TRBV12-4,ASSTRDRESYT
TRBV5-4,ASSLEARRTEAF
TRBV9,ASSGGQGLVDTEAF
TRBV20-1,SASRGNQPQH
TRBV5-4,ASSFGGADTQY
TRBV19,ASSIFLSGNTEAF
TRBV7-9,ASSPGRTNTEAF
TRBV7-2,ASSFGKGLRNEQF
TRBV6-5,ALGRRSFNSPLH
TRBV6-1,ASSEAVGSPYEQY
TRBV6-4,ASSEDRGNQPQH
TRBV11-2,ASSSQLWERTEAF
TRBV6-1,ASSEGVYGYT
TRBV27,ASSFGAGRANEKLF
TRBV18,ASSPPYTGTNEAF
TRBV24-1,ATSDLSERNIQY
TRBV15,ATSRDITNEKLF
TRBV19,ASRDRSQHGDEQY
TRBV3-1/TRBV3-2,ASSQGRGREQY